The 21 T cell receptor beta chains reported below all come from one sample, sequenced in a study of T cell repertoires in cytomegalovirus infection. Each CDR3 protein gets one entry after TCRdb re-called the reads with MiXCR. Of about 260,000 distinct CDR3 sequences listed, approximately 14% are singletons. The source material was PBMCs. The receptors here all came from a human donor in good health (CMV status not recorded). Some clones in this sample may be carry-over from other donors' samples.

V is TRBV19 and J is TRBJ1-1; a weak D match, TRBD1 (5 bases). The germline CDR1 and CDR2 sequences are LNHDA and SQIVND (reference sequence). Trimming stripped 11 bases from V and 3 bases from J, with 10 bases between. The CDR3 has 11 amino acids. In DNA, the CDR3 is TGTGCCGCGGGGGGTTACACTGAAGCTTTCTTT. Residues: CAAGGYTEAFF.

This clonotype showed up just once. This chain connects TRBV10-3 to TRBJ1-5; D might be TRBD1 (5 bases). CDR3 length: 15 residues. V lost 4 bases and J 4 bases, leaving 14 bases between the germline ends. Germline CDR1 ENHRY, CDR2 SYGVKD. CDR3 region: CAISGGSAQNQPQHF. The CDR3 nucleotides read TGTGCCATCAGTGGGGGGTCGGCCCAAAATCAGCCCCAGCATTTT.

This clonotype was recorded at least ten times. CDR3 in amino acids: CASSPSPGTRGNEQFF. The CDR3 nucleotides read TGTGCCAGCAGCCCCTCCCCCGGGACTAGGGGCAATGAGCAGTTCTTC. The J gene is TRBJ2-1, the V gene TRBV7-3, with 8 bases that match TRBD2. This CDR3 region has 16 residues. Germline V CDR1 and CDR2: SGHTA, FQGTGA. V dropped 5 bases and J dropped 6; count of bases not matched to a gene: 12.

In regard to this clonotype: A read error may account for a junction end that differs from germline. The chain combines TRBV6-5 with TRBJ2-5; 8 bases fit TRBD2. Germline V gene lookup returns CDR1 MNHEY and CDR2 SVGAGI. This CDR3 has 14 residues. The CDR3 here is CASSYLTSGSSLNF. CDR3 bases: TGTGCCAGCAGTTACCTAACTAGCGGAAGCAGCCTTAACTTC.

This clonotype showed up just a few times. The chain employs TRBV7-3 and TRBJ2-1; D ambiguous. This CDR3 is 15 amino acids long. CDR1 and CDR2 (germline): SGHTA, FQGTGA. V was clipped by 2 bases and J by 4 bases, with 12 bases between them. CDR3 coding DNA: TGTGCCAGCAGCTTATTCCAGTCGGATTACAATGAGCAGTTCTTC. Protein sequence: CASSLFQSDYNEQFF.

Turning to this clonotype: A read error may be the cause here, since a much bigger clone is one base away. V and J are TRBV20-1 and TRBJ2-3; maybe TRBD2 (5 bases). CDR3 length equals 14 residues. From germline, CDR1 is DFQATT and CDR2 SNEGSKA (reference sequence). V lost 5 bases and J 2 bases, leaving 14 bases between the germline ends. Written as DNA, the CDR3 is TGCAGTGCTGTGGGGAGCGGTTACACAGATACGCAGTATTTT. Translation: CSAVGSGYTDTQYF.

V and J are TRBV5-4 and TRBJ2-2; the D is unclear. V gave up 4 bases and J gave up 6 bases, with 4 bases separating them. The CDR3 contains 11 residues. Germline V gene lookup returns CDR1 SGHNT and CDR2 YYREEE (reference sequence). The CDR3 region is CASSRAGELFF. The CDR3 DNA reads TGTGCCAGCAGCAGAGCCGGGGAGCTGTTTTTT. The variable domain in full, completed from reference TRBV5-4 and TRBJ2-2, reads ETGVTQSPTHLIKTRGQQVTLRCSSQSGHNTVSWYQQALGQGPQFIFQYYREEENGRGNFPPRFSGLQFPNYSSELNVNALELDDSALYLCASSRAGELFFGEGSRLTVL.

CDR3 residues: CASTPWGQGSSPLHF. The CDR3 coding sequence is TGTGCCAGCACCCCCTGGGGCCAGGGGTCCTCACCCCTCCACTTT. V is TRBV27 and J is TRBJ1-6, with D perhaps matching TRBD1 (6 bases). This CDR3 is built from 15 residues. The V gene's germline CDR1 is MNHEY and CDR2 SMNVEV (reference sequence). Trimming took off 7 bases at V and 10 bases at J, with 20 bases between the two ends.

This clonotype came up many times. The chain employs TRBV7-9 and TRBJ2-2; D not resolved. Germline values: CDR1 SEHNR, CDR2 FQNEAQ (reference sequence). Between the trimmed V and J ends, which lost 5 bases and 2 bases, there was a span of 9 bases. CDR3 length: 14 residues. In DNA, the CDR3 is TGTGCCAGCAGCCGGAGAGTCAACACCGGGGAGCTGTTTTTT. This gives the protein CASSRRVNTGELFF.

This clonotype was counted many times. J is TRBJ2-1 and V is TRBV10-3, with 11 bases aligning to TRBD1. Unmatched junction bases numbered 8, after V lost 8 bases and J lost 8 bases. This CDR3 contains 14 residues. The germline V gene encodes CDR1 ENHRY and CDR2 SYGVKD. CDR3 coding DNA: TGTGCCATCTCTGGACAGGGGGCTGTGGATGAGCAGTTCTTC. It codes for CAISGQGAVDEQFF.

J is TRBJ2-3 and V is TRBV20-1; 7 bases align to TRBD2. V gave up 8 bases and J gave up 0 bases; unmatched junction bases: 5. This CDR3 is built from 13 residues. Germline V lookup: CDR1 DFQATT, CDR2 SNEGSKA (reference sequence). The CDR3 sequence is CSSRLASTDTQYF. The CDR3 DNA is TGCAGTTCGCGACTAGCTAGCACAGATACGCAGTATTTT.

The chain employs TRBV2 and TRBJ1-5; D call uncertain. Germline CDR1 is SNHLY and CDR2 is FYNNEI. This CDR3 region has 12 residues. Trimming removed 7 bases at V and 4 bases at J, with 8 bases between. The CDR3 reads CASKSANQPQHF. For the CDR3, the DNA is TGTGCCAGCAAGTCGGCGAATCAGCCCCAGCATTTT.

Only a few counts were recorded for this clonotype. This sequence joins TRBV6-1 and TRBJ2-7, with TRBD2 as a possible D gene (7 bases). Germline V gene sequence: CDR1 MNHNS, CDR2 SASEGT. The CDR3 is 13 residues long. The germline V and J ends were trimmed by 4 bases and 6 bases, with 13 bases remaining between them. This chain's CDR3 is CASSGGGLFEQYF. DNA of the CDR3: TGTGCCAGCAGTGGGGGGGGCCTTTTCGAGCAGTACTTC.

This clonotype was observed many times. The rearrangement joins TRBV5-4 to TRBJ2-6; no firm D call. Trimming left V 0 bases short and J 4 bases short, with 11 bases between. Germline CDR1 is SGHNT and CDR2 is YYREEE (reference sequence). This CDR3 contains 16 residues. The CDR3 region is CASSLVQGRGANVLTF. As DNA, the CDR3 is TGTGCCAGCAGCTTGGTCCAAGGGCGAGGGGCCAACGTCCTGACTTTC.

This clonotype was seen at least ten times. The genes are TRBV6-6 and TRBJ1-4; 7 nucleotides align to TRBD1. The CDR3 has 15 amino acids. V lost 5 bases, J lost 4 bases, and 7 bases stayed unmatched. Per germline, CDR1 MNHNY and CDR2 SVGAGI (reference sequence). The CDR3 spells CASSIPGTDNEKLFF. The CDR3 DNA sequence: TGTGCCAGCAGTATTCCCGGGACAGATAATGAAAAACTGTTTTTT.

This chain links TRBV6-2 or TRBV6-3 with TRBJ2-1, with D unclear. V shed 5 bases and J shed 10 bases, with 21 bases lying between them. Germline lookup yields CDR1 MNHEY and CDR2 SVGEGT. The CDR3 totals 15 residues. CDR3: CASSNPEEPPREQFF. The CDR3 nucleotides read TGTGCCAGCAGTAACCCTGAGGAGCCGCCACGGGAGCAGTTCTTC.

This clonotype was seen at least ten times. This chain links TRBV12-3 or TRBV12-4 with TRBJ2-7; 10 positions match TRBD1. The trim removed 5 bases at V and 2 bases at J, leaving 3 bases unmatched. This CDR3 contains 14 residues. This chain's CDR3 is CASSPTGGAYEQYF. The CDR3 coding sequence is TGTGCCAGCAGTCCGACAGGGGGCGCCTACGAGCAGTACTTC.

This clonotype occurred many times. CDR3 DNA sequence: TGTGCCAGCAGCTTAAAGCGGGGGGCGGGAACGACTGGCAATCAGCCCCAGCATTTT. Translation gives CASSLKRGAGTTGNQPQHF. The chain carries TRBV6-6 and TRBJ1-5, with D possibly matching TRBD1 (6 bases). Trimming took 6 bases from V and 2 from J, leaving 26 bases between them. Germline V gene data show CDR1 as MNHNY and CDR2 as SVGAGI (reference sequence). This CDR3 region has 19 residues.

This clonotype was seen at least ten times. The rearrangement links TRBV28 to TRBJ2-2; TRBD2 matches 10 bases. The CDR3 has 16 residues. Germline CDR1 is MDHEN and CDR2 is SYDVKM. V was clipped by 2 bases and J by 1 base; unmatched bases: 1. The CDR3 spells CASSLRTSGNTGELFF. CDR3 bases: TGTGCCAGCAGTTTACGGACTAGCGGGAACACCGGGGAGCTGTTTTTT.

The sample holds many counts of this clonotype. The chain uses TRBV6-6 and TRBJ2-5; 8 bases match TRBD2. J lost 1 base, V lost 5 bases, and 9 bases had no gene match. The germline gives CDR1 MNHNY, CDR2 SVGAGI (reference sequence). CDR3 length: 16 residues. The CDR3 nucleotides are TGTGCCAGCAGTCCCCATCCCGGGAGGGGCCAAGAGACCCAGTACTTC. Protein: CASSPHPGRGQETQYF.

In this sample, this clonotype turned up a few times. CDR3 coding DNA: TGTGCCAGCAGCCTTCCTAACGAGCAGTACTTC. It yields the protein CASSLPNEQYF. This sequence joins TRBV7-3 and TRBJ2-7; no clear D gene. V was shortened by 5 bases and J by 5 bases, with 7 bases between the two germline ends. Per germline, CDR1 SGHTA and CDR2 FQGTGA. The CDR3 runs 11 residues. Supplemented by reference TRBV7-3 and TRBJ2-7, the full variable domain reads GAGVSQTPSNKVTEKGKYVELRCDPISGHTALYWYRQSLGQGPEFLIYFQGTGAADDSGLPNDRFFAVRPEGSVSTLKIQRTERGDSAVYLCASSLPNEQYFGPGTRLTVT.